This T cell receptor beta chain originates from a study of T cells after yellow fever vaccination. Across the study: Preparing low-cell-number fractions relied on SMART-Seq v4 Ultra Low Input.

Trimming cost V 0 bases and J 4 bases, with 11 bases left between them. The CDR3 is made up of 14 amino acids. CDR1 is SGHRS and CDR2 is YFSETQ in the germline V gene. This clonotype was observed a handful of times. Its antigen is unidentified. The study made its TCR cDNA through 5'RACE template switching. That step introduced a universal primer site along with UMIs. In TCRdb, the 5' RACE reads were re-called with MiXCR into one record per CDR3 protein. The table records 620,000 or so distinct CDR3 sequences, about 15% of them present only once. Study-wide points: Once the booster was given, most primary-vaccination clones reappeared, at approximately 97% for CD4 and approximately 88% for CD8. Peaking faster, on day 5 versus 15, the secondary response was nonetheless weaker.

This sample comprised PBMCs, obtained 5 to 6 days after the first yellow fever vaccination. The chain couples TRBV5-1 to TRBJ2-7; D tentatively reads TRBD1 or TRBD2 (5 bases each). This sequence was found in a young man who received the YFV17D yellow fever vaccine. The CDR3 DNA reads TGCGCCAGCAGCTTGGGAGGGGCGCATTACGAGCAGTACTTC. Amino acids: CASSLGGAHYEQYF. The full variable domain, with the rest looked up from reference TRBV5-1 and TRBJ2-7, is KAGVTQTPRYLIKTRGQQVTLSCSPISGHRSVSWYQQTPGQGLQFLFEYFSETQRNKGNFPGRFSGRQFSNSRSEMNVSTLELGDSALYLCASSLGGAHYEQYFGPGTRLTVT.